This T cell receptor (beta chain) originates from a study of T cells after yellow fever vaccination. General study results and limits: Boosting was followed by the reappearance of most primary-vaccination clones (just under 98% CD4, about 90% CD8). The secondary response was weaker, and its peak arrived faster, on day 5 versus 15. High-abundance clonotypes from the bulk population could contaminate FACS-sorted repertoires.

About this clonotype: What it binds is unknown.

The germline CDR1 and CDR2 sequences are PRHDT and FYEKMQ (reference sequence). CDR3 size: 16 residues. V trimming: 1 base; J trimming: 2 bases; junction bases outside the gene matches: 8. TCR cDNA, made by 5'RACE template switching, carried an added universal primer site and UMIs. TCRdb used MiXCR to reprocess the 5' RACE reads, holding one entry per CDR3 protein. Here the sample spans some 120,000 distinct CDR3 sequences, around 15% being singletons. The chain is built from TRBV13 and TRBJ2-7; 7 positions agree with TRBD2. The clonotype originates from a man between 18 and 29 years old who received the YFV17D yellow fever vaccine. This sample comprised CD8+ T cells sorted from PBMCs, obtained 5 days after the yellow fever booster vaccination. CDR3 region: CASSLEESSGAYEQYF. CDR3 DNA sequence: TGTGCCAGCAGCTTAGAAGAGTCTAGCGGCGCCTACGAGCAGTACTTC.